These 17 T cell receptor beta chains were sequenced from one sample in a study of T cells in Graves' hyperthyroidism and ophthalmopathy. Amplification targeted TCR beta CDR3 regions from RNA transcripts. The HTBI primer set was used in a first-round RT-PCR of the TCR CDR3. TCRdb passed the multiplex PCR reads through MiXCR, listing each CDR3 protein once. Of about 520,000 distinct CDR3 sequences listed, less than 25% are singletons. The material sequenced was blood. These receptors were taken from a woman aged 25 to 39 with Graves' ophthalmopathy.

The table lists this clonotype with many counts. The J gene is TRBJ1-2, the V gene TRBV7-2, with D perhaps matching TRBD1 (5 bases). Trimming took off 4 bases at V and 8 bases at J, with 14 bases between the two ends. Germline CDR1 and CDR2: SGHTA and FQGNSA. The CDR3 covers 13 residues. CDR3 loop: CASSSIRVAGYTF. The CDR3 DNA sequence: TGTGCCAGCAGCTCAATCAGGGTAGCGGGCTACACCTTC.

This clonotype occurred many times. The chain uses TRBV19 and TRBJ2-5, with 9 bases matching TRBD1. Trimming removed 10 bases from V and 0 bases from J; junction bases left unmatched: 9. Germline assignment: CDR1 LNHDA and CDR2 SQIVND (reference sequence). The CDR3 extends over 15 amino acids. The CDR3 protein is CATAGDRANQETQYF. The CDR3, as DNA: TGTGCCACCGCCGGGGACAGGGCGAACCAAGAGACCCAGTACTTC.

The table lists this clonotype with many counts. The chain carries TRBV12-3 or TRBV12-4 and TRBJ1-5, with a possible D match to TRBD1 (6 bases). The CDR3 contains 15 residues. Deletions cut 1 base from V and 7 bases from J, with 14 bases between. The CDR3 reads CASSLVGGGIQPQHF. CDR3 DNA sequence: TGTGCCAGCAGTTTAGTAGGGGGGGGGATCCAGCCCCAGCATTTT.

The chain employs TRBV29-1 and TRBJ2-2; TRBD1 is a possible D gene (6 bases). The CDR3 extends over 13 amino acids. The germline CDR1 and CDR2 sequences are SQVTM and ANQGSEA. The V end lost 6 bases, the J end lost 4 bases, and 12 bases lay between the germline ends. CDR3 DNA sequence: TGCAGCGTCAGGGGCAAATTCACCGGGGAGCTGTTTTTT. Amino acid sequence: CSVRGKFTGELFF.

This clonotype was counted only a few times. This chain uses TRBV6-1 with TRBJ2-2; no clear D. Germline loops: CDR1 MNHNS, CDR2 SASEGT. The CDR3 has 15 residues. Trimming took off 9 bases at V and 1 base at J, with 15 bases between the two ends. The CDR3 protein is CASRSDTRNTGELFF. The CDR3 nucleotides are TGTGCCAGTAGATCCGACACGCGGAACACCGGGGAGCTGTTTTTT.

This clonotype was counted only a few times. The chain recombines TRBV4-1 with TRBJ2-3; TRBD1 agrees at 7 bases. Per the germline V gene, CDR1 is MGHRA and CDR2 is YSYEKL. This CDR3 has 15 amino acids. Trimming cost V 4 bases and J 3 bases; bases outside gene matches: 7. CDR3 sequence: CASSRGQDSTDTQYF. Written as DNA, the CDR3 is TGCGCCAGCAGCCGCGGACAGGATTCGACAGATACGCAGTATTTT.

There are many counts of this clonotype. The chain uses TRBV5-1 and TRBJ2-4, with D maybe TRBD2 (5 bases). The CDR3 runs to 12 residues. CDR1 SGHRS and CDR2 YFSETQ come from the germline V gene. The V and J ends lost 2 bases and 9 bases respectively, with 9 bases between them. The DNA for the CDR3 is TGCGCCAGCAGCTTATCGGGGAGCATTCAGTACTTC. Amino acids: CASSLSGSIQYF.

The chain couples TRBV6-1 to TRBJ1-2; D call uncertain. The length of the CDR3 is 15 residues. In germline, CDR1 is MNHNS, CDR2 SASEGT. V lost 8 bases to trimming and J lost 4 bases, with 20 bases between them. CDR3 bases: TGTGCCAGCTACGAACAGCTCTCCTCAGTCTATGGCTACACCTTC. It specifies CASYEQLSSVYGYTF.

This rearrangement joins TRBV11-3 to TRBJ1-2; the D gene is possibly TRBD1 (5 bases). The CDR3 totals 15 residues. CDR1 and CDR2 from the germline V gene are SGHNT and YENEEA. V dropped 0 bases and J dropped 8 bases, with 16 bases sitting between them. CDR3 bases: TGTGCCAGCAGCTTAGATGGGGCGGGCTTGCGCGGCTACACCTTC. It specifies CASSLDGAGLRGYTF. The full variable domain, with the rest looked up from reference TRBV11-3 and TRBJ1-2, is EAGVVQSPRYKIIEKKQPVAFWCNPISGHNTLYWYLQNLGQGPELLIRYENEEAVDDSQLPKDRFSAERLKGVDSTLKIQPAELGDSAVYLCASSLDGAGLRGYTFGSGTRLTVV.

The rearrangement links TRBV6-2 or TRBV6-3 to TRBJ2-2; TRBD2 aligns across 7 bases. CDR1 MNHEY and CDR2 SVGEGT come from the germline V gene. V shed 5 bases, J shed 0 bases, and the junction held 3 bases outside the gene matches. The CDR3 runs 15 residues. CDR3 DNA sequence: TGTGCCAGCAGTCCGAGCGGGACGAACACCGGGGAGCTGTTTTTT. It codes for CASSPSGTNTGELFF.

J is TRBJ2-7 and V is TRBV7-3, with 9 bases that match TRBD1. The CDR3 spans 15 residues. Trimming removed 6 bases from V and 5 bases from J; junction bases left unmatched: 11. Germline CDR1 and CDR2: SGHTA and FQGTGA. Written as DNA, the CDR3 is TGTGCCAGCAGACTCGAACAGGGGGCGAACGACGAGCAGTACTTC. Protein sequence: CASRLEQGANDEQYF.

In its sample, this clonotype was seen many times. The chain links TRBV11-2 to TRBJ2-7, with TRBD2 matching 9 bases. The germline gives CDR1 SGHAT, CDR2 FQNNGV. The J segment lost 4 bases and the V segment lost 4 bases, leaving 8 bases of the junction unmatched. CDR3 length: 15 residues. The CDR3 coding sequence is TGTGCCAGCAGCTCGATAGCGGGGGCCATTTACGAGCAGTACTTC. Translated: CASSSIAGAIYEQYF. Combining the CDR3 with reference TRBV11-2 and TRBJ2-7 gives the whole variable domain EAGVAQSPRYKIIEKRQSVAFWCNPISGHATLYWYQQILGQGPKLLIQFQNNGVVDDSQLPKDRFSAERLKGVDSTLKIQPAKLEDSAVYLCASSSIAGAIYEQYFGPGTRLTVT.

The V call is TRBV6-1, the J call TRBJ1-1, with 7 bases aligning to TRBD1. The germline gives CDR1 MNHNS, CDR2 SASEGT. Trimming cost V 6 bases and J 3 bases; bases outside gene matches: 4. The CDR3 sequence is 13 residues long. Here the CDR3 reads CASSGTDDTEAFF. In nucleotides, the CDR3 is TGTGCCAGCAGCGGGACAGATGACACTGAAGCTTTCTTT.

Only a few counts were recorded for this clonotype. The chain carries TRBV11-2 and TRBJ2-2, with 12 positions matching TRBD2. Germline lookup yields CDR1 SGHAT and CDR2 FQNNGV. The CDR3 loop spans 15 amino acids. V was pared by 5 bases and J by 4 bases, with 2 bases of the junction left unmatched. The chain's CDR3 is CASSTSGGFTGELFF. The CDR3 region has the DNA TGTGCCAGCAGCACTAGCGGGGGGTTCACCGGGGAGCTGTTTTTT.

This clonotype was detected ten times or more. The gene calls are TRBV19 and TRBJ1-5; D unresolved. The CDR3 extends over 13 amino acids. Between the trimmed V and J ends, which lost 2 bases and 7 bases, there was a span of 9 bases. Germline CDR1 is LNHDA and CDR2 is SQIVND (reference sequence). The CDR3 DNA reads TGTGCCAGTAGTATAAGGGTTTACCAGCCCCAGCATTTT. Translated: CASSIRVYQPQHF.

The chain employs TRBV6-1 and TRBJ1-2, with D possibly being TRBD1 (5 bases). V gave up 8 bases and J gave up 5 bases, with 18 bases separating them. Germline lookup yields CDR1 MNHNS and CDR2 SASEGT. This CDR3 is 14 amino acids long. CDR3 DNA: TGTGCCAGCCGACAAAGCTCAGGGATGTATGGCTACACCTTC. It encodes CASRQSSGMYGYTF.

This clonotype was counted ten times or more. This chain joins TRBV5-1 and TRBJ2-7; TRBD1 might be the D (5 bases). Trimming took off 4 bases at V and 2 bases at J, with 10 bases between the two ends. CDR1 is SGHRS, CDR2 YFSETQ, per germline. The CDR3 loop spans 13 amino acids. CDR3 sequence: CASSTDTTYEQYF. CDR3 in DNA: TGCGCCAGCAGCACGGACACTACCTACGAGCAGTACTTC.